This T cell receptor beta chain originates from a study of shared clonotypes between healthy human individuals. Looking at the study overall: Per donor, three plates held CD4 naive cells, three held CD4 memory, two held CD8 naive and one held CD8 memory.

CD45RA+ naive and CD45RA-negative memory subsets were separated from CD4+ cells. TCRdb's table, derived via immunoSEQ multiplex PCR, lists solely in-frame clones and lacks some. The sample gives around 2.5 million clones, 80% to 95% of which show up once; approximately 0.35% is in the top ten. This clone appeared once. The V end lost 4 bases, the J end lost 10 bases, and 12 bases lay between the germline ends. Per germline, CDR1 SGDLS and CDR2 YYNGEE. The CDR3 runs 13 residues. The source is a man younger than 35 in good health. Some clones in this sample may be carry-over from other donors' samples. Source material: naive CD4+ T cells from PBMCs. As for subset: CD45RA+ positively selected. The rearrangement uses TRBV9 and TRBJ1-6, with D possibly TRBD1 on 6 matching bases. CDR3 bases: TGTGCCAGCAGCCCCTCACAGGGATCACCCCTCCACTTT. Translating gives CASSPSQGSPLHF. Drawing the rest from reference TRBV9 and TRBJ1-6, the complete variable domain is DSGVTQTPKHLITATGQRVTLRCSPRSGDLSVYWYQQSLDQGLQFLIQYYNGEERAKGNILERFSAQQFPDLHSELNLSSLELGDSALYFCASSPSQGSPLHFGNGTRLTVT.